Sequencing of this T cell receptor beta chain was carried out in a study of shared clonotypes between healthy human individuals. Some clones are missing from TCRdb's copy, which holds only in-frame ones; the method was immunoSEQ multiplex PCR. Of about 2.4 million clones listed, over 85% were seen once; the top ten hold approximately 0.36%. Comment on this clone: Antigen: not known.

Partitioning of CD4+ cells yielded a CD45RA+ naive subset and a CD45RA-negative memory subset. This CDR3 is built from 15 residues. Germline V gene sequence: CDR1 MNHEY, CDR2 SMNVEV (reference sequence). V lost 7 bases and J 1 base, leaving 15 bases between the germline ends. Study findings and constraints: The sole specimen, blood, was sampled, and tissue repertoires likely differ.

The chain couples TRBV27 to TRBJ2-3; tentatively, D is TRBD2 (5 bases). This TCR was recovered from a man younger than 35 in good health. Some clones in this sample may be carry-over from other donors' samples. Input material: naive CD4+ T cells from PBMCs. Subset meaning: CD45RA+ positively selected. The CDR3 nucleotides are TGTGCCAGCAAAAAGAGGGCTCTTGGCACAGATACGCAGTATTTT. Protein product: CASKKRALGTDTQYF.